This is a list of T cell receptor beta chains from one sample in a study of OX40 agonist ivuxolimab in advanced cancers. Sequencing was performed with immunoSEQ multiplex PCR; in TCRdb, only in-frame clones are kept and a portion is missing. This sample yields 75,000 to 85,000 clones, of which roughly 84% are seen a single time; 0.2% to 0.3% belongs to the top ten. Material: CD4+ or CD8+ T cells sorted from blood, obtained in a trial of the OX40 agonist ivuxolimab. Source of these receptors: an adult with an advanced solid tumor such as melanoma, head and neck, liver or kidney cancer. The CDR3 runs from the conserved cysteine through the conserved F or W. A D gene is named only where the DNA matches it firmly. Where a row states a size, it is once, few, many or the class of an expanded clone; other rows omit it.

J gene	D gene	clone size	V gene	CDR3 protein	CDR3 DNA
TRBJ2-6	.	.	TRBV7-2	CASSLGARWLPANVLTF	TGTGCCAGCAGCTTGGGGGCGAGGTGGCTACCAGCCAACGTCCTGACTTTC
TRBJ2-5	.	.	TRBV7-9	CASSLVRDQETQYF	TGTGCCAGCAGCTTAGTGAGGGACCAAGAGACCCAGTACTTC
TRBJ2-3	.	.	TRBV5-6	CASSSVLGSAPDTQYF	TGTGCCAGCAGCTCGGTACTAGGGTCTGCACCAGATACGCAGTATTTT
TRBJ2-1	.	once	TRBV10-2	CASTPNRWMNEQFF	TGCGCCAGCACCCCCAACCGCTGGATGAATGAGCAGTTCTTC
TRBJ1-2	.	.	TRBV5-6	CASSLVHDSLCTF	TGTGCCAGCAGCTTGGTGCATGATTCTCTCTGCACCTTC
TRBJ1-2	.	.	TRBV2	CASSETASGYTF	TGTGCCAGCAGTGAAACAGCGAGTGGCTACACCTTC
TRBJ1-4	.	once	TRBV28	CASTPPGRTNEKLFF	TGTGCCAGCACCCCCCCCGGCAGGACTAATGAAAAACTGTTTTTT
TRBJ2-1	.	.	TRBV18	CASSLAPGTANEQFF	TGTGCCAGCTCACTCGCTCCCGGGACCGCCAATGAGCAGTTCTTC
TRBJ2-1	TRBD2	.	TRBV15	CATSRDIKGTRTEQFF	TGTGCCACCAGCAGAGATATTAAGGGGACTAGAACGGAGCAGTTCTTC
TRBJ2-2	TRBD2	.	TRBV7-3	CASSLAPASGNPGELFF	TGTGCCAGCAGCTTAGCCCCGGCTAGCGGGAACCCCGGGGAGCTGTTTTTT
TRBJ2-7	.	.	TRBV6-5	CASSYSGQTYEQYF	TGTGCCAGCAGTTACTCGGGACAAACCTACGAGCAGTACTTC
TRBJ2-2	.	.	TRBV7-9	CASSHTSVNTGELFF	TGTGCCAGCAGCCACACCTCGGTGAACACCGGGGAGCTGTTTTTT
TRBJ2-7	.	.	TRBV7-9	CASSHQGQSSYEQYF	TGTGCCAGCAGCCACCAAGGACAGAGCTCCTACGAGCAGTACTTC